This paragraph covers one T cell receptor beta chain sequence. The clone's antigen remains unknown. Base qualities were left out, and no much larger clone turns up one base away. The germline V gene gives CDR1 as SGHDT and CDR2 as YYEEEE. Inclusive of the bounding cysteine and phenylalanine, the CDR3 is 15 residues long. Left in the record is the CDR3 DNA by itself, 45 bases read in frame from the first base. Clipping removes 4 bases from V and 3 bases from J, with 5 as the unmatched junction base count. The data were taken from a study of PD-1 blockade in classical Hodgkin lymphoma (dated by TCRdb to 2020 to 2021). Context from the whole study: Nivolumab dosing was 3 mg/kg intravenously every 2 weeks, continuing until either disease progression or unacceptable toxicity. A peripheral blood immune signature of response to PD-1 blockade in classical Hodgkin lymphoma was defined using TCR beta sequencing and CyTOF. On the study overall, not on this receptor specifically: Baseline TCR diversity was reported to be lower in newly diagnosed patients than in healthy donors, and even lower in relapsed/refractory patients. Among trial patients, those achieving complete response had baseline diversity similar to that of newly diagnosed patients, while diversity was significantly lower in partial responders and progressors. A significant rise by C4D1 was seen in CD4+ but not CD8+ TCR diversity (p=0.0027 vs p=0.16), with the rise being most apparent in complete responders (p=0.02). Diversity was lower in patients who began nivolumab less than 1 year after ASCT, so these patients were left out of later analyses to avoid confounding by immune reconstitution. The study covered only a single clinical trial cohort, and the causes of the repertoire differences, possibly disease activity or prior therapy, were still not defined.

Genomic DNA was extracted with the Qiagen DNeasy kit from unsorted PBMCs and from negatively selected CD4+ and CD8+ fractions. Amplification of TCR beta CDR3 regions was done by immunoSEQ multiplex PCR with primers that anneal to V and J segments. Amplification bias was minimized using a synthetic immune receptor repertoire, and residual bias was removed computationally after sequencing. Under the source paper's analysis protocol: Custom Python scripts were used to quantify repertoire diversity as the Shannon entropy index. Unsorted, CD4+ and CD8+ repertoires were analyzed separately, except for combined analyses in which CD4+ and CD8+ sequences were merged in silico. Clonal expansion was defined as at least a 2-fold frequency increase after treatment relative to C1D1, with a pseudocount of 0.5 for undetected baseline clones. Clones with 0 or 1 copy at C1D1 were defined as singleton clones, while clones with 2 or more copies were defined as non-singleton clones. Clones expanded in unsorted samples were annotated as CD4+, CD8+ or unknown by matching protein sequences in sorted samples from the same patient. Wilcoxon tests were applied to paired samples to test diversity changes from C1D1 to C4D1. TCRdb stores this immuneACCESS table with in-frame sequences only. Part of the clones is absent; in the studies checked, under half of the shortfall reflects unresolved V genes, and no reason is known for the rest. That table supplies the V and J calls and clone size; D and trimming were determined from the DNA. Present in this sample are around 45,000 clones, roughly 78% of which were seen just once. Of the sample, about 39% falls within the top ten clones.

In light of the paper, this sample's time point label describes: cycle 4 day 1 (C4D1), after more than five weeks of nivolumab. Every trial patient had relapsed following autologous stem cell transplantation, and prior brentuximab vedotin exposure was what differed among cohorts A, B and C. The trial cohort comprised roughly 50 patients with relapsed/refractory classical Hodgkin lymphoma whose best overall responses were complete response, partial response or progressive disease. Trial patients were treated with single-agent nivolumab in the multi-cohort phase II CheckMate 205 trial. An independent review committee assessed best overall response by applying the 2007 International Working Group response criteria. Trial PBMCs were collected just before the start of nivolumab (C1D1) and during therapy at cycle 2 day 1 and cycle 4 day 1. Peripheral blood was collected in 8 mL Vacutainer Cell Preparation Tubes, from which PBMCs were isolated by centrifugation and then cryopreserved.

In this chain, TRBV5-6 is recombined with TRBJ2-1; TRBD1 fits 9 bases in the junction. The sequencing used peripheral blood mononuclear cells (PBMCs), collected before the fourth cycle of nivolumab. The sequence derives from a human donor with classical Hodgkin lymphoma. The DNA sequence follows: TGTGCCAGCAGCACCCGGACAGGGGTCTACAATGAGCAGTTCTTC. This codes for CASSTRTGVYNEQFF. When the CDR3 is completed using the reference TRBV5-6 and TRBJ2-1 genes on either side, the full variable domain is DAGVTQSPTHLIKTRGQQVTLRCSPKSGHDTVSWYQQALGQGPQFIFQYYEEEERQRGNFPDRFSGHQFPNYSSELNVNALLLGDSALYLCASSTRTGVYNEQFFGPGTRLTVL.